This TCR beta chain was sequenced in a study of T cell changes during pregnancy in multiple sclerosis. Sequencing was performed with immunoSEQ multiplex PCR; in TCRdb, only in-frame clones are kept and a portion is missing. The data hold about 59,000 clones, with about 95% observed a single time. The origin of this receptor is a female donor with multiple sclerosis, enrolled in a pregnancy study. The source was CD8+ T cells from peripheral blood mononuclear cells, collected after pregnancy.

As DNA, the CDR3 is TGTGCTAGTGGTACCAGCCTACAGGGGAGAGGCAATGAGCAGTTCTTC. Encoded protein: CASGTSLQGRGNEQFF. The chain recombines TRBV12-5 with TRBJ2-1; 7 nucleotides line up with TRBD1. Germline assignment: CDR1 LGHNT and CDR2 FRNRAP. This CDR3 is built from 16 residues. The junction had 13 bases not matched to a gene; V was cut back by 5 bases and J by 6 bases.